This T cell receptor (beta chain) was obtained from a study of blood T cell repertoires in COVID-19. The assay was immunoSEQ multiplex PCR, and TCRdb's table has in-frame clones only and misses some. This table holds 400,000 to 550,000 clones, 70% to 90% found once. V shed 1 base, J shed 10 bases, and the junction held 3 bases outside the gene matches. There are 14 residues in the CDR3. Per germline, CDR1 SEHNR and CDR2 FQNEAQ (reference sequence). Sequenced material: PBMCs or T cells enriched from blood (not recorded which). J is TRBJ1-6 and V is TRBV7-9; 8 bases match TRBD1. This TCR was recovered from a woman younger than 35 with acute COVID-19. The CDR3 reads CASSLVQGESPLHF. For the CDR3, the DNA is TGTGCCAGCAGCTTAGTACAGGGGGAGTCACCCCTCCACTTT.